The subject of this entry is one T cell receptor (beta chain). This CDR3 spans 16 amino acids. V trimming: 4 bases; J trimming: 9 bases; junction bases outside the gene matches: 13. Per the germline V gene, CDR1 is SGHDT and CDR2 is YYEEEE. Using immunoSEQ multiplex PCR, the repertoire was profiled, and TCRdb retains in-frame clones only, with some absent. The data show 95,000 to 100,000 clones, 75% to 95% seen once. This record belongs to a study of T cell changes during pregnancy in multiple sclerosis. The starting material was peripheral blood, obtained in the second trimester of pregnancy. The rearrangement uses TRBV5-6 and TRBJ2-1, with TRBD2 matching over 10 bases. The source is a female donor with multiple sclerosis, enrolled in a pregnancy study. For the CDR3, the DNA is TGTGCCAGCAGCCAAGGACTAGCGGTAAGGGTGGGTGAGCAGTTCTTC. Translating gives CASSQGLAVRVGEQFF.